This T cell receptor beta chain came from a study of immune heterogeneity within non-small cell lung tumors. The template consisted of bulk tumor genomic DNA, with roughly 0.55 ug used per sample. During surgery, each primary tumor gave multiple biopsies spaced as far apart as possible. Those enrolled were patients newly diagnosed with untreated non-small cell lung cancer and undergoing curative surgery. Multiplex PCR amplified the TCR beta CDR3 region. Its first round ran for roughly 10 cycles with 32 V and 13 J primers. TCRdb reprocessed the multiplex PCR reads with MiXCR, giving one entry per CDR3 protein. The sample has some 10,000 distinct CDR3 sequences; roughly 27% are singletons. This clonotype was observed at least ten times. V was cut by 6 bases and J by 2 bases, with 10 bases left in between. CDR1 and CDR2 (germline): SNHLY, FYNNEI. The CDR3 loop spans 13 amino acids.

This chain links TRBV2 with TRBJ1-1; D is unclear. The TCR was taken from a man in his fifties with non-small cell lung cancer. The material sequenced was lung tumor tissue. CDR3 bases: TGTGCCAGCAGGTCGGACCATAACACTGAAGCTTTCTTT. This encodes CASRSDHNTEAFF.